Only one count was recorded for the clone carrying this T cell receptor (beta chain). This sample is part of a study of control samples from healthy donors and cancer patients. The table came from immunoSEQ multiplex PCR; TCRdb's copy has only in-frame clones and leaves some out. The sample carries 95,000 to 150,000 clones, more than 70% recorded once. Material: blood. The sequence was collected from a man aged 50 or older in good health.

The CDR3 here is CASSPYSGGETDTQYF. The CDR3 bases are TGCGCCAGCAGCCCGTATAGCGGGGGGGAAACAGATACGCAGTATTTT. The V gene is TRBV5-1, the J gene TRBJ2-3; the match to TRBD2 covers 11 bases. Germline loops: CDR1 SGHRS, CDR2 YFSETQ. Germline trimming cut 4 bases from V and 3 bases from J; bases unmatched to any gene: 7. This CDR3 has 16 residues.